The 20 T cell receptor beta chains below all came from one sample that was sequenced in a study of blood T cell repertoires in COVID-19. The method was immunoSEQ multiplex PCR; TCRdb's version includes in-frame clones alone and lacks a portion of them. The sample carries 200,000 to 300,000 clones, about 82% recorded once. Specimen: peripheral blood. The receptors come from a woman aged 55 to 70 with active or convalescent COVID-19.

The gene calls are TRBV18 and TRBJ2-3, with D tentatively TRBD2 (6 bases). CDR3 length: 14 residues. Looked up from germline, CDR1 is KGHSH and CDR2 is LQKENI. V lost 2 bases, J lost 3 bases, and 9 bases lay in between. The CDR3 coding sequence is TGTGCCAGCTCACCAACGGGAGCAACAGATACGCAGTATTTT. Translated, it gives CASSPTGATDTQYF.

The chain uses TRBV19 and TRBJ1-6, with D possibly being TRBD1 (5 bases). Germline V lookup: CDR1 LNHDA, CDR2 SQIVND (reference sequence). The ends were cut back, 5 bases at V and 9 bases at J, with 11 bases in the middle. The CDR3 length is 13 residues. CDR3: CASSPGQGSPLHF. Here the CDR3 DNA reads TGTGCCAGTAGTCCAGGGCAGGGTTCACCCCTCCACTTT.

This rearrangement joins TRBV4-1 to TRBJ2-1; TRBD1 might be the D (6 bases). Trimming removed 7 bases at V and 5 bases at J, with 18 bases between. CDR3 length equals 15 residues. The germline CDR1 and CDR2 sequences are MGHRA and YSYEKL. Here the CDR3 DNA reads TGCGCCAGCACCCCAACGACAGGACCCAACAATGAGCAGTTCTTC. Translating it yields CASTPTTGPNNEQFF.

In DNA form, the CDR3 reads TGTGCCAGCAGTTTGAGGGAGGGCTATGGCTACACCTTC. Its protein product is CASSLREGYGYTF. The genes are TRBV12-3 or TRBV12-4 and TRBJ1-2, with D uncertain. V was shortened by 3 bases and J by 4 bases, with 9 bases between the two germline ends. The CDR3 extends over 13 amino acids.

This chain joins TRBV7-2 and TRBJ2-1; no definite D call. The germline V gene has CDR1 SGHTA and CDR2 FQGNSA. Trimming took off 8 bases at V and 0 bases at J, with 14 bases between the two ends. CDR3 size: 15 residues. CDR3 loop: CASGPQVDSYNEQFF. In nucleotides, the CDR3 is TGTGCCAGCGGTCCCCAGGTAGACTCCTACAATGAGCAGTTCTTC.

V usage is TRBV6-5 and J usage is TRBJ1-1, with D unresolved. The CDR3 has 13 amino acids. The germline V gene encodes CDR1 MNHEY and CDR2 SVGAGI. The V end was cut by 5 bases, the J end by 4 bases, with 11 bases between. The chain's CDR3 is CASSTLGSTEAFF. The CDR3 DNA is TGTGCCAGCAGTACCCTTGGTAGCACTGAAGCTTTCTTT.

V gene TRBV11-3 combines with J gene TRBJ2-3, with 11 bases aligning to TRBD2. In germline, CDR1 is SGHNT, CDR2 YENEEA. The V segment lost 0 bases and the J segment 5 bases; nucleotides outside the gene matches: 10. CDR3 length equals 18 residues. As DNA, the CDR3 is TGTGCCAGCAGCTTAGATGGCTCCCTAGCGGGAGGAATAGATACGCAGTATTTT. Translating it yields CASSLDGSLAGGIDTQYF. The full variable domain, its missing parts supplied by reference TRBV11-3 and TRBJ2-3, is EAGVVQSPRYKIIEKKQPVAFWCNPISGHNTLYWYLQNLGQGPELLIRYENEEAVDDSQLPKDRFSAERLKGVDSTLKIQPAELGDSAVYLCASSLDGSLAGGIDTQYFGPGTRLTVL.

The table lists this clone with a few counts. CDR3 loop: CASSGQGNTEAFF. CDR3 nucleotide sequence: TGTGCCAGCAGCGGACAGGGGAACACTGAAGCTTTCTTT. The chain uses TRBV7-9 and TRBJ1-1, with 8 positions matching TRBD1. CDR3 length: 13 residues. The germline gives CDR1 SEHNR, CDR2 FQNEAQ (reference sequence). V dropped 5 bases and J dropped 1; count of bases not matched to a gene: 0.

This chain connects TRBV5-1 to TRBJ2-7; 7 bases line up with TRBD2. The CDR3 spans 18 residues. V was clipped by 2 bases and J by 4 bases; unmatched bases: 18. The germline V gene has CDR1 SGHRS and CDR2 YFSETQ. CDR3 sequence (DNA): TGCGCCAGCAGCTTTTCCCCGTATGGGGACTACTCTTCTTACGAGCAGTACTTC. Its translation is CASSFSPYGDYSSYEQYF.

V usage is TRBV3-1 (or the pseudogene TRBV3-2) and J usage is TRBJ1-4; 7 nucleotides align to TRBD1. CDR3 length equals 13 residues. V dropped 4 bases and J dropped 7; count of bases not matched to a gene: 3. Germline V gene sequence: CDR1 LGHDT, CDR2 YNNKEL (reference sequence). CDR3 nucleotides: TGTGCCAGCAGCCCCCGGGACAGTGAAAAACTGTTTTTT. It encodes CASSPRDSEKLFF.

This clone was detected only a few times. This rearrangement joins TRBV6-5 to TRBJ2-1; perhaps TRBD1 as D (6 bases). This CDR3 has 14 amino acids. Trimming removed 2 bases from V and 5 bases from J, with 10 bases in between. Germline lookup yields CDR1 MNHEY and CDR2 SVGAGI. CDR3 sequence (DNA): TGTGCCAGCAGTTACGACAGGTTAAACAATGAGCAGTTCTTC. It translates to CASSYDRLNNEQFF.

The chain couples TRBV5-4 to TRBJ2-7, with TRBD2 identical over 14 bases. Germline-derived CDR1 and CDR2 are SGHNT and YYREEE (reference sequence). This CDR3 is built from 15 residues. Trimming took 4 bases from V and 7 from J; bases not matched to a gene: 7. The CDR3: CASSNGLAGGYEQYF. DNA of the CDR3: TGTGCCAGCAGCAACGGACTAGCGGGAGGATATGAGCAGTACTTC.

This chain uses TRBV29-1 with TRBJ1-4; D unresolved. Germline lookup yields CDR1 SQVTM and CDR2 ANQGSEA. Trimming left V 4 bases short and J 10 bases short, with 16 bases between. The CDR3 extends over 13 amino acids. CDR3 nucleotide sequence: TGCAGCGTTGCCCAGCGGGCTGGTGGAAAACTGTTTTTT. Encoded protein: CSVAQRAGGKLFF.

V usage is TRBV5-1 and J usage is TRBJ2-5; 7 nucleotides agree with TRBD2. The ends lost 5 bases at V and 0 bases at J; junction bases unmatched: 4. The CDR3 totals 14 residues. The germline V gene encodes CDR1 SGHRS and CDR2 YFSETQ. The CDR3 protein is CASRPGGYQETQYF. The CDR3 DNA sequence: TGCGCCAGCAGACCGGGGGGTTACCAAGAGACCCAGTACTTC.

The chain couples TRBV19 to TRBJ1-5, with TRBD1 matching over 11 bases. Germline-derived CDR1 and CDR2 are LNHDA and SQIVND (reference sequence). V trimming: 6 bases; J trimming: 0 bases; junction bases outside the gene matches: 7. The CDR3 has 17 amino acids. CDR3 sequence: CASSAGTGGYSNQPQHF. The DNA for the CDR3 is TGTGCCAGTAGCGCCGGGACAGGGGGTTATAGCAATCAGCCCCAGCATTTT.

The chain links TRBV7-2 to TRBJ2-4; 7 nucleotides match TRBD2. CDR1 and CDR2 (germline): SGHTA, FQGNSA. The CDR3 has 18 residues. Unmatched junction bases numbered 9, after V lost 1 base and J lost 0 bases. CDR3 nucleotides: TGTGCCAGCAGCTTAGGAGAGGGCGGGGGACTAGCCAAAAACATTCAGTACTTC. Translated, it gives CASSLGEGGGLAKNIQYF.

J is TRBJ1-5 and V is TRBV6-5; the D gene is possibly TRBD1 (5 bases). The ends were cut back, 5 bases at V and 7 bases at J, with 9 bases in the middle. The CDR3 is 12 amino acids. Germline CDR1 MNHEY, CDR2 SVGAGI. The CDR3 loop reads CASSPGEQPQHF. CDR3 bases: TGTGCCAGCAGTCCGGGGGAACAGCCCCAGCATTTT.

The chain carries TRBV15 and TRBJ2-5; D not resolved. Germline lookup yields CDR1 LNHNV and CDR2 YYDKDF (reference sequence). The V and J ends lost 3 bases and 5 bases respectively, with 10 bases between them. The CDR3 totals 13 residues. This CDR3 is CATSRYSSETQYF. The CDR3 DNA reads as TGTGCCACCAGCAGGTACAGTTCGGAGACCCAGTACTTC.

The rearrangement links TRBV6-4 to TRBJ2-2; 10 positions agree with TRBD1. Germline lookup yields CDR1 MRHNA and CDR2 SNTAGT. J was trimmed by 5 bases and V by 4 bases; bases with no gene match: 7. The CDR3 is 16 residues long. CDR3 nucleotide sequence: TGTGCCAGCAGTGTGGAGGGGACAGGGGAAACCGGGGAGCTGTTTTTT. Amino acid sequence: CASSVEGTGETGELFF.

This chain joins TRBV3-1 (or the pseudogene TRBV3-2) and TRBJ2-1, with D tentatively TRBD2 (6 bases). The CDR3 spans 16 residues. V was pared by 1 base and J by 9 bases, with 19 bases between. From germline, CDR1 is LGHDT and CDR2 YNNKEL (reference sequence). The CDR3 reads CASSQGSWRVGGEQFF. Here the CDR3 DNA reads TGTGCCAGCAGCCAAGGATCGTGGAGGGTCGGCGGTGAGCAGTTCTTC.